This TCR beta chain was captured in a study of human T cells and chemical hapten exposure. The wider study: The patch tests put 0.01% DPC on the skin of the upper back and were read 6 days later. Small volume differences among pooled libraries mainly caused per-sample TCR yield variation.

TCRdb fed the RACE reads into MiXCR, producing one record per CDR3 protein. The sample lists some 340,000 distinct CDR3 sequences, under 9% seen once, with 8.4% in the top ten. Time point in this sample: patch test 1, 2 weeks after DPC sensitization. Treatment specified: therapeutic diphenylcyclopropenone sensitization with weekly scalp DPC. The V gene's germline CDR1 is MDHEN and CDR2 SYDVKM. Trimming removed 3 bases at V and 8 bases at J, with 11 bases between. This CDR3 has 13 amino acids. This clonotype was obtained from a woman between 18 and 29 years old with alopecia areata. Some clones in this sample may be carry-over from other donors' samples. V is TRBV28 and J is TRBJ2-1; D remains unclear. The sample in question was whole blood, obtained in connection with sensitization to the hapten diphenylcyclopropenone (DPC). DNA of the CDR3: TGTGCCAGCAGTTTCTACACGGGCGATGAGCAGTTCTTC. It translates to CASSFYTGDEQFF.